The clone carrying this TCR beta chain was counted once. The CDR3 sequence is 15 residues long. Unmatched junction bases numbered 6, after V lost 5 bases and J lost 5 bases. Germline V lookup: CDR1 DFQATT, CDR2 SNEGSKA (reference sequence). This sample stems from a study of T cells after yellow fever vaccination. TCRdb processed the 5' RACE reads anew with MiXCR; each CDR3 protein has one entry. The table shows about 580,000 distinct CDR3 sequences, with about a sixth occurring only once. The TCR comes from a man between 18 and 29 years old who received the YFV17D yellow fever vaccine. This rearrangement joins TRBV20-1 to TRBJ1-6, with 10 nucleotides matching TRBD1. Sequenced material: PBMCs, taken about 5 days after the first yellow fever vaccination. CDR3 sequence: CSAESGQGDNSPLHF. The CDR3 DNA reads as TGCAGTGCTGAGAGCGGACAGGGGGATAATTCACCCCTCCACTTT.